One and the same sample provided the 15 T cell receptor beta chains below, sequenced in a study of CD8 T cells in ankylosing spondylitis. Points from the study as a whole: A motif of fewer than ten highly homologous TCR beta variants was seen as apparently characteristic of ankylosing spondylitis blood.

TCRdb redid the calling of the 5' RACE reads with MiXCR, one entry per CDR3 protein. The sample consists of some 840,000 distinct CDR3 sequences, 12% of them appearing once. The antigens for these receptors are not known. The source material was blood, either unsorted or a sorted T cell fraction (not recorded which). Every receptor here comes from a male donor with ankylosing spondylitis.

This chain links TRBV4-3 with TRBJ2-1; possible D gene TRBD2, 6 bases. Trimming removed 0 bases at V and 5 bases at J, with 23 bases between. There are 19 residues in the CDR3. Germline V CDR1 and CDR2: LGHNA, YSLEER. The CDR3 reads CASSQDSGLGLESDNEQFF. In DNA, the CDR3 is TGCGCCAGCAGCCAAGATAGCGGCTTAGGGTTAGAAAGTGACAATGAGCAGTTCTTC.

The chain links TRBV7-2 to TRBJ1-2; D not resolved. CDR3 length: 14 residues. From germline, CDR1 is SGHTA and CDR2 FQGNSA. The V gene lost 4 bases and the J gene lost 4 bases, with 13 bases spanning the gap. CDR3 nucleotide sequence: TGTGCCAGCAGCTCCACAAAGCAGGTCTATGGCTACACCTTC. It specifies CASSSTKQVYGYTF.

The V gene is TRBV7-9, the J gene TRBJ2-7, with 7 bases identical to TRBD1. CDR3 length: 15 amino acids. CDR1 is SEHNR, CDR2 FQNEAQ, per germline (reference sequence). V lost 5 bases, J lost 2 bases, and 9 bases stayed unmatched. In DNA, the CDR3 is TGTGCCAGCAGCCGACCAGAGACAGGGACCTACGAGCAGTACTTC. It specifies CASSRPETGTYEQYF.

This clonotype was found a few times. J is TRBJ2-5 and V is TRBV20-1; the match to TRBD1 covers 9 bases. The CDR3 consists of 16 residues. Germline V gene lookup returns CDR1 DFQATT and CDR2 SNEGSKA (reference sequence). V shed 1 base, J shed 2 bases, and the junction held 8 bases outside the gene matches. CDR3 protein: CSARALHGQGQETQYF. The CDR3 DNA follows: TGCAGTGCTAGAGCTCTTCATGGACAGGGGCAAGAGACCCAGTACTTC.

J is TRBJ1-4 and V is TRBV4-1, with TRBD1 as a possible D gene (6 bases). The germline V and J ends were trimmed by 0 bases and 7 bases, with 15 bases remaining between them. Germline CDR1 MGHRA, CDR2 YSYEKL. The CDR3 is made up of 16 amino acids. The CDR3 DNA sequence: TGCGCCAGCAGCCAAGAATGGGGGGCCCGAGGTGAAAAACTGTTTTTT. This translates into CASSQEWGARGEKLFF.

This clonotype was counted many times. The J gene is TRBJ2-7, the V gene TRBV6-2 or TRBV6-3; TRBD2 might be the D (5 bases). Between the trimmed V and J ends, which lost 6 bases and 0 bases, there was a span of 6 bases. The CDR3 contains 12 residues. Germline lookup yields CDR1 MNHEY and CDR2 SVGEGT. The DNA of the CDR3 is TGTGCCAGCAGGACTAACTCCTACGAGCAGTACTTC. Amino acid sequence: CASRTNSYEQYF.

The chain couples TRBV6-6 to TRBJ1-1; TRBD1 matches 7 bases. CDR1 is MNHNY and CDR2 is SVGAGI in the germline V gene (reference sequence). After removal of 6 bases from V and 4 bases from J, the junction contained 5 bases not matched to a gene. This CDR3 is built from 13 residues. The CDR3 is CASRTDRRTEAFF. The CDR3 nucleotides are TGTGCCAGCAGGACGGACAGGCGCACTGAAGCTTTCTTT.

The chain links TRBV6-2 or TRBV6-3 to TRBJ2-5; TRBD1 matches 8 bases. The ends lost 2 bases at V and 5 bases at J; junction bases unmatched: 13. The CDR3 extends over 17 amino acids. Germline CDR1 is MNHEY and CDR2 is SVGEGT. CDR3 loop: CASSYVGRDRSYETQYF. For the CDR3, the DNA is TGTGCCAGCAGTTACGTCGGAAGGGACAGGAGTTACGAGACCCAGTACTTC.

In this sample, this clonotype turned up many times. This rearrangement joins TRBV20-1 to TRBJ1-1; maybe TRBD1 (5 bases). V was pared by 5 bases and J by 4 bases, with 11 bases between. Germline loops: CDR1 DFQATT, CDR2 SNEGSKA (reference sequence). The CDR3 extends over 12 amino acids. The CDR3, as DNA: TGCAGTGCTCGTATGGGGGGCACTGAAGCTTTCTTT. Its protein product is CSARMGGTEAFF.

This clonotype was seen many times. The chain employs TRBV5-1 and TRBJ2-1; TRBD2 matches 11 bases. This CDR3 has 16 amino acids. Germline V CDR1 and CDR2: SGHRS, YFSETQ. V lost 0 bases and J lost 3; bases outside the gene matches: 2. The CDR3 nucleotides read TGCGCCAGCAGCTTGGAGGGACTAGCGGACTACAATGAGCAGTTCTTC. Translating gives CASSLEGLADYNEQFF.

This clonotype has only a few counts. The chain combines TRBV24-1 with TRBJ1-3; no clear D gene. Germline lookup yields CDR1 KGHDR and CDR2 SFDVKD. The CDR3 has 13 residues. The V and J ends lost 10 bases and 2 bases respectively, with 11 bases between them. CDR3 sequence: CATSRGPGNTIYF. CDR3 in DNA: TGTGCCACTAGCAGAGGACCTGGAAACACCATATATTTT.

This clonotype showed up many times. The genes are TRBV12-3 or TRBV12-4 and TRBJ1-1; D is ambiguous. CDR3 length equals 16 residues. The germline V and J ends were trimmed by 3 bases and 0 bases, with 14 bases remaining between them. CDR3 in DNA: TGTGCCAGCAGTTTCGCCTACCTTAACATGAACACTGAAGCTTTCTTT. Its protein product is CASSFAYLNMNTEAFF.

The chain carries TRBV27 and TRBJ2-5; the D is unclear. The germline V and J ends were trimmed by 6 bases and 5 bases, with 7 bases remaining between them. The CDR3 covers 11 residues. Germline-derived CDR1 and CDR2 are MNHEY and SMNVEV (reference sequence). The CDR3 DNA reads as TGTGCCAGCAGGCAACATGAGACCCAGTACTTC. Protein product: CASRQHETQYF.

This clonotype was recorded a few times. The V and J genes are TRBV20-1 and TRBJ2-5, with TRBD1 matching over 12 bases. Germline V gene data show CDR1 as DFQATT and CDR2 as SNEGSKA (reference sequence). This CDR3 region has 18 residues. V lost 3 bases and J lost 2; bases outside the gene matches: 13. In nucleotides, the CDR3 is TGCAGTGCTAGGAATCTCCGGGACAGGGGGCCGGGGCAAGAGACCCAGTACTTC. Translating gives CSARNLRDRGPGQETQYF.

The sample holds many counts of this clonotype. J is TRBJ1-4 and V is TRBV7-9, with 8 positions matching TRBD1. The CDR3 sequence is 15 residues long. The V and J ends lost 5 bases and 6 bases, in that order; junction bases with no gene match: 8. The germline gives CDR1 SEHNR, CDR2 FQNEAQ (reference sequence). As DNA, the CDR3 is TGTGCCAGCAGCAGCTCAGGGGGCGGGGATGAAAAACTGTTTTTT. This gives the protein CASSSSGGGDEKLFF.